Sequencing of this T cell receptor beta chain was carried out in a study of immune cell composition in non-small cell lung cancer. Study-wide points: Top 10 clone scores and clonality were higher in squamous than adenocarcinoma. Squamous carcinomas (approximately 80%) more often had tumour-associated clones >0.5% than adenocarcinomas (33%).

As for this clone: Its antigen remains unidentified.

Produced via immunoSEQ multiplex PCR; TCRdb's table is partial and in-frame only. The profile covers about 4,900 clones, with roughly 84% appearing a single time and roughly 12% taken by the ten largest. V was trimmed by 2 bases and J by 4 bases, leaving 6 bases between them. CDR1 is MNHNS and CDR2 is SASEGT in the germline V gene. This CDR3 is 13 amino acids long. The chain has TRBV6-1 and TRBJ2-1; no definite D call. The specimen was lung tumor tissue. The source of this sequence is a human donor with non-small cell lung cancer. The CDR3 region is CASSEPAYNEQFF. CDR3 DNA: TGTGCCAGCAGTGAACCAGCTTACAATGAGCAGTTCTTC.